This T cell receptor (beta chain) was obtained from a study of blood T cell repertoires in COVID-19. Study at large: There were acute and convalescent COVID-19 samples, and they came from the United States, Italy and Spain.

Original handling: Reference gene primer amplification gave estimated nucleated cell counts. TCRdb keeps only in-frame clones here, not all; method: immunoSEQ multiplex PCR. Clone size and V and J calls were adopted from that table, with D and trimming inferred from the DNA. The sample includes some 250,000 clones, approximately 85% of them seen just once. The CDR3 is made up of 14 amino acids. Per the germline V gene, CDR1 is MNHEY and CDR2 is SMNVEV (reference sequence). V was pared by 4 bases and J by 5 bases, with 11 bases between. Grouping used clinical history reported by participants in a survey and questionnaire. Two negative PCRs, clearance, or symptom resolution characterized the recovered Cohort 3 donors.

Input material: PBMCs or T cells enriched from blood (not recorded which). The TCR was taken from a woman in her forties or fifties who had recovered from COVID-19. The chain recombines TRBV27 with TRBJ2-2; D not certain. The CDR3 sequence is CASSSLLPTGELFF. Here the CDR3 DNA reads TGTGCCAGCAGTTCCCTACTCCCGACCGGGGAGCTGTTTTTT.